This TCR beta chain originates from a study of radiotherapy plus CTLA-4 blockade in lung cancer. V trimming: 6 bases; J trimming: 0 bases; junction bases outside the gene matches: 4. The CDR3 has 14 residues. Germline lookup yields CDR1 MDHEN and CDR2 SYDVKM. Sequencing was performed with immunoSEQ multiplex PCR; in TCRdb, only in-frame clones are kept and a portion is missing. The profile shows 28,000 or so clones, 78% of them singletons. The rearrangement links TRBV28 to TRBJ1-1; 7 nucleotides match TRBD1. The sequence derives from a human donor with non-small cell lung cancer who had stable disease on radiotherapy plus ipilimumab. Sample: peripheral blood, taken from a patient treated with radiotherapy plus ipilimumab. CDR3 sequence reads: CASSSGTVNTEAFF. For the CDR3, the DNA is TGTGCCAGCAGCTCCGGGACAGTGAACACTGAAGCTTTCTTT.